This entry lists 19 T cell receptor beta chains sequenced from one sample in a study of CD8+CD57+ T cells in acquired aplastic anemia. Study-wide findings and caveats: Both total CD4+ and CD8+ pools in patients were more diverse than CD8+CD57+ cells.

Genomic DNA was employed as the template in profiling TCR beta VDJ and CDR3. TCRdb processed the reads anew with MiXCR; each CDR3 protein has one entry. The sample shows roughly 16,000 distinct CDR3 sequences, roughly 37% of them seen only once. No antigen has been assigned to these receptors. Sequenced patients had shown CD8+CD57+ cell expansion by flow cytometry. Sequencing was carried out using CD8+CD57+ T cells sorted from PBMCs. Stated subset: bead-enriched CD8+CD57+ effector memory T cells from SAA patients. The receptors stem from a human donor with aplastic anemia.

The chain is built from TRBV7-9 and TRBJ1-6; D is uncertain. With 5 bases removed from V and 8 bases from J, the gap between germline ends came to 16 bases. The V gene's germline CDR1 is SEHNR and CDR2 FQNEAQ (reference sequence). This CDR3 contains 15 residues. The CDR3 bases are TGTGCCAGCAGCCCCTCAAACGGGCGTGATTCACCCCTCCACTTT. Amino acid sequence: CASSPSNGRDSPLHF.

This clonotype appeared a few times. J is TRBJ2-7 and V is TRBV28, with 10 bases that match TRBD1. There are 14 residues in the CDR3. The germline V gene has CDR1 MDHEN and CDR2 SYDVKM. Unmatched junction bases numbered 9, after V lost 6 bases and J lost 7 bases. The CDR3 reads CASSRTGGRREQYF. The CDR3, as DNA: TGTGCCAGCAGCCGGACAGGGGGACGCAGGGAGCAGTACTTC.

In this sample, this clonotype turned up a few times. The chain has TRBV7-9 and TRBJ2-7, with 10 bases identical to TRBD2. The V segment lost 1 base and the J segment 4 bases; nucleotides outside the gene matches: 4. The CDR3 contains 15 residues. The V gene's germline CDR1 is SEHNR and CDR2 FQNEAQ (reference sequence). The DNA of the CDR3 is TGTGCCAGCAGCTTAGAAGCGGGAGGGCCATACGAGCAGTACTTC. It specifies CASSLEAGGPYEQYF.

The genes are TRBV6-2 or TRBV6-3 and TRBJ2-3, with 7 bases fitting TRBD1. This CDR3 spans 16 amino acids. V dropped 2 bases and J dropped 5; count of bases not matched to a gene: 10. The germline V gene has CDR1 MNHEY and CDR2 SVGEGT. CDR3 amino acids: CASSYRVKGARDTQYF. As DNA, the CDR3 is TGTGCCAGCAGTTACCGGGTGAAGGGGGCAAGAGATACGCAGTATTTT.

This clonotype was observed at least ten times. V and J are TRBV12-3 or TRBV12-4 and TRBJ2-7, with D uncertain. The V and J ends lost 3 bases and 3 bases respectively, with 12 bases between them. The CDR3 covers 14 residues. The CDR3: CASSFEWPGYEQYF. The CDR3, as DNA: TGTGCCAGCAGTTTCGAGTGGCCAGGCTACGAGCAGTACTTC.

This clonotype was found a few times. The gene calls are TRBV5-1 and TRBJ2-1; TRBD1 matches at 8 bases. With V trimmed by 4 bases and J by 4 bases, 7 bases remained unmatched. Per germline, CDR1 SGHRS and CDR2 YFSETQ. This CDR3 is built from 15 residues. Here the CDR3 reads CASSQGTGGYNEQFF. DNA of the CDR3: TGCGCCAGCAGCCAGGGGACAGGAGGGTACAATGAGCAGTTCTTC. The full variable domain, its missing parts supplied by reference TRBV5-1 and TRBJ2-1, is KAGVTQTPRYLIKTRGQQVTLSCSPISGHRSVSWYQQTPGQGLQFLFEYFSETQRNKGNFPGRFSGRQFSNSRSEMNVSTLELGDSALYLCASSQGTGGYNEQFFGPGTRLTVL.

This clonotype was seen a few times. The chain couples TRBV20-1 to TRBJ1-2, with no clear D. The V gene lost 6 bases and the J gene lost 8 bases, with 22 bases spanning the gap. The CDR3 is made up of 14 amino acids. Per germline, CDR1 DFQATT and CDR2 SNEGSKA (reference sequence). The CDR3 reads CSAPIWSGPSGYTF. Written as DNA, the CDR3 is TGCAGTGCGCCGATATGGAGTGGACCCAGCGGCTACACCTTC.

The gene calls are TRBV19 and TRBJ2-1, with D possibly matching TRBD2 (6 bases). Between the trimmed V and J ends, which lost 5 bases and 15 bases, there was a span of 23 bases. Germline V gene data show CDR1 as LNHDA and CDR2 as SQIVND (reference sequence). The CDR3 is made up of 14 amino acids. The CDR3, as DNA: TGTGCCAGTAGTCGGGGACTTCCATACAATGGGCGGTTCTTC. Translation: CASSRGLPYNGRFF.

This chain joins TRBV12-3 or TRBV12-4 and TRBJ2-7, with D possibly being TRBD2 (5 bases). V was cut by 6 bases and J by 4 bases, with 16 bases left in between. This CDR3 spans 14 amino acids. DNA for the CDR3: TGTGCCAGCAGCTCGACCGGGATAGCTTACGAGCAGTACTTC. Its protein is CASSSTGIAYEQYF.

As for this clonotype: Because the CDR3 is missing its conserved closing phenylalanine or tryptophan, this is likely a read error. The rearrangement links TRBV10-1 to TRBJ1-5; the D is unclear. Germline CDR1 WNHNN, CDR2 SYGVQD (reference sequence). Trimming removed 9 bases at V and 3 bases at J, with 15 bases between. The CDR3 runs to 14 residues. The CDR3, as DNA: TGCGCCAGGCCGCTAGCGGGGTTCAATCAGCCCCAGCATCTT. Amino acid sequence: CARPLAGFNQPQHL.

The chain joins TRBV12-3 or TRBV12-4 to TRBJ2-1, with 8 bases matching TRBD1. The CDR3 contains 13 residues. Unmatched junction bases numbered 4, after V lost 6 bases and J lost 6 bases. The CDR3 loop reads CASSFGQGNEQFF. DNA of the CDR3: TGTGCCAGCAGCTTTGGACAGGGCAATGAGCAGTTCTTC.

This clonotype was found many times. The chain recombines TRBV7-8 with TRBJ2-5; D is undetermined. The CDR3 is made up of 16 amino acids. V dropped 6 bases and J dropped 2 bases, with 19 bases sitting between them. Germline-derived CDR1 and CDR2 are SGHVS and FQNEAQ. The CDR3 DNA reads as TGTGCCAGCAGTCCCCAGCAGTTGTTTCGGCAAGAGACCCAGTACTTC. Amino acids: CASSPQQLFRQETQYF.

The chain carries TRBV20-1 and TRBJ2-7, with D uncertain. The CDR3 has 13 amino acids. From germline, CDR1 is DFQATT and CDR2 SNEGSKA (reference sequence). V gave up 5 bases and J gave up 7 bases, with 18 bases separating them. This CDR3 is CSAQDGLGEEQYF. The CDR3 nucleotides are TGCAGTGCTCAGGACGGTCTTGGTGAAGAGCAGTACTTC.

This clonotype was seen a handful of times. The CDR3 reads CASSARGSSYNEQFF. The CDR3 coding sequence is TGTGCCAGCAGCGCTAGAGGTAGCTCCTACAATGAGCAGTTCTTC. V is TRBV11-2 and J is TRBJ2-1; D gene unclear. The CDR3 is 15 amino acids. Deletions cut 5 bases from V and 0 bases from J, with 11 bases between. CDR1 and CDR2 from the germline V gene are SGHAT and FQNNGV.

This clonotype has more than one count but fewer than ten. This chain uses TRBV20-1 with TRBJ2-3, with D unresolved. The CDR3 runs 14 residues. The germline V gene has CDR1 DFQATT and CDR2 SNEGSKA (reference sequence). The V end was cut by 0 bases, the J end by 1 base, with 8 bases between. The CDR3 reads CSARDGYGTDTQYF. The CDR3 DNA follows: TGCAGTGCTAGAGATGGATACGGCACAGATACGCAGTATTTT.

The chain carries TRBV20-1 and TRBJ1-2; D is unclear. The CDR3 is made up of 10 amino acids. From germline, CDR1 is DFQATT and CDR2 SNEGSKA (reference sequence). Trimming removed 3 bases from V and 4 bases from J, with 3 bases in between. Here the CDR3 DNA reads TGCAGTGCTAGTATCTATGGCTACACCTTC. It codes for CSASIYGYTF.

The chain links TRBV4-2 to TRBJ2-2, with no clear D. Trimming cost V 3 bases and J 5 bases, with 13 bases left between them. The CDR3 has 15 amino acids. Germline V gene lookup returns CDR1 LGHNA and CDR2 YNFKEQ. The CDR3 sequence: CASSQEYSETGELFF. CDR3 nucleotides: TGTGCCAGCAGCCAGGAATATAGTGAAACCGGGGAGCTGTTTTTT.

CDR3 amino acids: CASSQGPPPCNEQFF. CDR3 in DNA: TGTGCCAGCAGCCAAGGCCCCCCCCCTTGCAATGAGCAGTTCTTC. The rearrangement uses TRBV3-1 and TRBJ2-1; no clear D. Germline CDR1 reads LGHDT; CDR2 reads YNNKEL (reference sequence). The V end lost 1 base, the J end lost 6 bases, and 13 bases lay between the germline ends. This CDR3 contains 15 residues.

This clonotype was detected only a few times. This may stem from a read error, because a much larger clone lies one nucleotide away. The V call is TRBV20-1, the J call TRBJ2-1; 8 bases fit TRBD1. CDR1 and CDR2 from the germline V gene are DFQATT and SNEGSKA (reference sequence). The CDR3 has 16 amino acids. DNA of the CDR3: TGCAGTGCTACGGGACCCGGGACAGGTTATTATAATGAGCAGCTCTTC. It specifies CSATGPGTGYYNEQLF.